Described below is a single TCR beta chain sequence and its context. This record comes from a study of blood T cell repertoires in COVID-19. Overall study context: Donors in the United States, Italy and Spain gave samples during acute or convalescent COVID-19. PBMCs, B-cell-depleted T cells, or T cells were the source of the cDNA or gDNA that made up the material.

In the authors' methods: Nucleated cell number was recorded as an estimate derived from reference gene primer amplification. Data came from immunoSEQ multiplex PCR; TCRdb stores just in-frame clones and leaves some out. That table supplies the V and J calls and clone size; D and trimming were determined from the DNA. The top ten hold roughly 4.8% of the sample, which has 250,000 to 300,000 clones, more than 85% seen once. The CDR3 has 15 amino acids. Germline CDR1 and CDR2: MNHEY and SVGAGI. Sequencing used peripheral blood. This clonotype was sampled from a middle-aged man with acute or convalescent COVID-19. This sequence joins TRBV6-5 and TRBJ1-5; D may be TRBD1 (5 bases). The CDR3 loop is CTTRSGRGDGQPQHF. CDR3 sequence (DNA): TGTACGACTAGATCAGGGAGAGGGGACGGTCAGCCCCAGCATTTT.